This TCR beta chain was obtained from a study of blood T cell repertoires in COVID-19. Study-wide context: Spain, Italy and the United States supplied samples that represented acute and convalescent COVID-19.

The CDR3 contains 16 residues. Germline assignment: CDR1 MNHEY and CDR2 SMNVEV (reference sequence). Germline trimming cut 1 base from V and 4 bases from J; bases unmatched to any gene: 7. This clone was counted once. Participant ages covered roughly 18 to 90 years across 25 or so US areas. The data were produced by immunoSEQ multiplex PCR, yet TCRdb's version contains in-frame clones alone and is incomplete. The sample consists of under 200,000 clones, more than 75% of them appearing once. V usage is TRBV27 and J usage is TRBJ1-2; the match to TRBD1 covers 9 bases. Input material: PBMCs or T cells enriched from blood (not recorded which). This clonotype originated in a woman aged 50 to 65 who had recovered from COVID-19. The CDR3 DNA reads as TGTGCCAGCAGTTTATACACCACAGGGGGCATCTATGGCTACACCTTC. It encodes CASSLYTTGGIYGYTF.